A selection of T cell receptor beta chains follows, all from one sample in a study of blood T cell repertoires in COVID-19. Libraries were prepared by immunoSEQ multiplex PCR; TCRdb keeps only in-frame clonotypes and omits some of them. This repertoire shows roughly 190,000 clones, more than 75% found once; its top ten account for approximately 3.3%. Material: peripheral blood. The receptors derive from a man between 18 and 29 years old with active or convalescent COVID-19. The CDR3 runs from the conserved cysteine through the conserved F or W.

>TRBJ1-5|TRBV7-6
CASSLADSNQPQHF
>TRBJ1-5|TRBV6-2/TRBV6-3
CASSYGGVRPQHF
>TRBJ2-1|TRBV7-9
CASSLVEASYNEQFF
>TRBJ2-1|TRBV5-5
CASSLGDGTGGDEQFF
>TRBJ2-2|TRBV11-2
CASSLISSNTGELFF
>TRBJ2-3|TRBV19
CASVTSVKSGDTQYF
>TRBJ1-1|TRBV18
CASTGGGWNTEAFF
>TRBJ1-6|TRBV7-9
CASNGRANSPLHF
>TRBJ2-1|TRBV5-5
CASSFSGVSYNEQFF
>TRBJ1-1|TRBV9
CASSVGTGSNTEAFF